Shown below are 23 T cell receptor beta chains from a single sample sequenced in a study of T cell responses to AZD1222 COVID-19 vaccine. Profiling relied on immunoSEQ multiplex PCR, and the TCRdb table lists in-frame clones only, not all of them. This table has approximately 130,000 clones, 80% to 90% appearing once. Sample: peripheral blood, taken on day 0 of MenACWY control vaccination. The receptors shown here come from an adult in good health.

The chain uses TRBV15 and TRBJ2-5; a possible D gene is TRBD2 (5 bases). The V gene's germline CDR1 is LNHNV and CDR2 YYDKDF (reference sequence). This CDR3 spans 15 amino acids. Trimming removed 0 bases from V and 2 bases from J, with 10 bases in between. The CDR3 spells CATSRDPRGQETQYF. Here the CDR3 DNA reads TGTGCCACCAGCAGAGATCCCCGGGGTCAAGAGACCCAGTACTTC.

The V gene is TRBV20-1, the J gene TRBJ2-1; D unclear. The CDR3 is 15 amino acids. The V end lost 3 bases, the J end lost 0 bases, and 12 bases lay between the germline ends. Per the germline V gene, CDR1 is DFQATT and CDR2 is SNEGSKA (reference sequence). The CDR3 reads CSASEPRISYNEQFF. The DNA of the CDR3 is TGCAGTGCTAGTGAACCTCGTATCTCCTACAATGAGCAGTTCTTC.

The chain recombines TRBV11-1 with TRBJ1-1, with no clear D. This CDR3 comprises 14 residues. Germline lookup yields CDR1 SGHAT and CDR2 FQDESV (reference sequence). V lost 2 bases, J lost 4 bases, and 11 bases lay in between. CDR3 coding DNA: TGTGCCAGCAGCTTAAACTATTTGGGCACTGAAGCTTTCTTT. It yields the protein CASSLNYLGTEAFF.

This clone was seen only once. CDR3: CASSSPAVYEQFF. The CDR3 DNA reads TGTGCCAGCAGCTCCCCCGCCGTCTATGAGCAGTTCTTC. The chain links TRBV7-9 to TRBJ2-1; D not resolved. V was pared by 4 bases and J by 8 bases, with 12 bases between. Germline V gene sequence: CDR1 SEHNR, CDR2 FQNEAQ (reference sequence). The CDR3 length is 13 residues. Variable domain in full (rest from reference TRBV7-9 and TRBJ2-1): DTGVSQNPRHKITKRGQNVTFRCDPISEHNRLYWYRQTLGQGPEFLTYFQNEAQLEKSRLLSDRFSAERPKGSFSTLEIQRTEQGDSAMYLCASSSPAVYEQFFGPGTRLTVL.

This chain joins TRBV27 and TRBJ1-4; D unresolved. CDR1 is MNHEY, CDR2 SMNVEV, per germline (reference sequence). The V end was cut by 3 bases, the J end by 3 bases, with 11 bases between. The CDR3 extends over 15 amino acids. As DNA, the CDR3 is TGTGCCAGCAGTTTGAACAGCCCGGCTAATGAAAAACTGTTTTTT. Translating it yields CASSLNSPANEKLFF.

The chain is built from TRBV4-1 and TRBJ1-1, with D perhaps matching TRBD1 (5 bases). Trimming stripped 1 base from V and 10 bases from J, with 19 bases between. The CDR3 has 15 amino acids. Germline loops: CDR1 MGHRA, CDR2 YSYEKL. The CDR3 here is CASSQVGPTGVGAFF. CDR3 coding DNA: TGCGCCAGCAGCCAAGTGGGGCCAACTGGGGTCGGAGCTTTCTTT.

This chain uses TRBV5-5 with TRBJ1-5, with D possibly matching TRBD1 (5 bases). The V and J ends lost 4 bases and 6 bases respectively, with 14 bases between them. The CDR3 totals 14 residues. CDR1 and CDR2 (germline): SGHKS, YYEKEE (reference sequence). CDR3 sequence: CASSQDQGPQPQHF. In nucleotides, the CDR3 is TGTGCCAGCAGCCAAGACCAGGGCCCTCAGCCCCAGCATTTT.

This sequence joins TRBV19 and TRBJ1-1, with 8 bases aligning to TRBD1. This CDR3 spans 13 amino acids. Per the germline V gene, CDR1 is LNHDA and CDR2 is SQIVND (reference sequence). The V and J ends lost 9 bases and 0 bases, in that order; junction bases with no gene match: 3. CDR3 sequence (DNA): TGTGCCAGCGGACAGGGAATGAACACTGAAGCTTTCTTT. Translating it yields CASGQGMNTEAFF.

The V and J genes are TRBV7-2 and TRBJ2-1, with 11 bases lining up with TRBD2. This CDR3 has 18 residues. CDR1 is SGHTA and CDR2 is FQGNSA in the germline V gene. Unmatched junction bases numbered 9, after V lost 2 bases and J lost 3 bases. The CDR3 is CASSLRRSLAGGYNEQFF. The CDR3, as DNA: TGTGCCAGCAGCTTAAGGAGAAGCCTAGCGGGAGGCTACAATGAGCAGTTCTTC. Based on the CDR3 plus reference TRBV7-2 and TRBJ2-1, the full variable domain is GAGVSQSPSNKVTEKGKDVELRCDPISGHTALYWYRQSLGQGLEFLIYFQGNSAPDKSGLPSDRFSAERTGGSVSTLTIQRTQQEDSAVYLCASSLRRSLAGGYNEQFFGPGTRLTVL.

This chain links TRBV7-7 with TRBJ2-2; either TRBD1 or TRBD2 may supply D (5 bases each). The length of the CDR3 is 15 residues. Germline V lookup: CDR1 SSHAT, CDR2 FNYEAQ (reference sequence). V lost 4 bases, J lost 5 bases, and 14 bases lay in between. CDR3 sequence (DNA): TGTGCCAGCAGCTCGGGGACCTGGGGGACCGGGGAGCTGTTTTTT. Its translation: CASSSGTWGTGELFF.

This clone was found a few times. The chain employs TRBV12-3 or TRBV12-4 and TRBJ2-7, with 13 bases lining up with TRBD2. The J segment lost 6 bases and the V segment lost 10 bases, leaving 6 bases of the junction unmatched. CDR3 size: 13 residues. CDR3 nucleotides: TGTGCCACCTTGACTAGCGGGAGGTCCGAGCAGTACTTC. Amino acids: CATLTSGRSEQYF.

The chain recombines TRBV24-1 with TRBJ2-1; 9 bases agree with TRBD2. The V gene end was trimmed by 4 bases and the J gene end by 7 bases; junction bases not matched to a gene: 13. The V gene's germline CDR1 is KGHDR and CDR2 SFDVKD. The CDR3 extends over 17 amino acids. In DNA form, the CDR3 reads TGTGCCACCAGTGACCCTGCCCTTAGCGGGAGTGTGAATGAGCAGTTCTTC. Amino acid sequence: CATSDPALSGSVNEQFF.

The chain recombines TRBV7-9 with TRBJ1-2; D is uncertain. Trimming took off 1 base at V and 0 bases at J, with 9 bases between the two ends. This CDR3 spans 15 amino acids. CDR1 SEHNR and CDR2 FQNEAQ come from the germline V gene (reference sequence). The CDR3 loop is CASSLGGIANYGYTF. The CDR3 coding sequence is TGTGCCAGCAGCTTAGGTGGGATAGCTAACTATGGCTACACCTTC.

V is TRBV19 and J is TRBJ2-7, with D possibly being TRBD1 (5 bases). In germline, CDR1 is LNHDA, CDR2 SQIVND (reference sequence). This CDR3 spans 15 amino acids. The V end was cut by 3 bases, the J end by 3 bases, with 15 bases between. The CDR3 loop is CASSIGRREDYEQYF. The CDR3 DNA reads as TGTGCCAGTAGTATCGGGCGCAGGGAAGACTACGAGCAGTACTTC.

The chain uses TRBV10-3 and TRBJ2-1; D possibly matches TRBD1 or TRBD2 (5 bases each). Per germline, CDR1 ENHRY and CDR2 SYGVKD. The CDR3 sequence is 14 residues long. V was shortened by 3 bases and J by 10 bases, with 16 bases between the two germline ends. Here the CDR3 DNA reads TGTGCCATCAGTGATTCGGGGCACCTCAGGGAGCAGTTCTTC. It encodes CAISDSGHLREQFF.

This chain uses TRBV7-6 with TRBJ2-3, with TRBD2 matching 10 bases. The CDR3 sequence is 16 residues long. Germline V gene data show CDR1 as SGHVS and CDR2 as FNYEAQ. After removal of 5 bases from V and 4 bases from J, the junction contained 9 bases not matched to a gene. CDR3 DNA: TGTGCCAGCAGCCCCTTCCTAGCGGGAGAAGCAGATACGCAGTATTTT. It is translated as CASSPFLAGEADTQYF.

The chain is built from TRBV7-2 and TRBJ1-5, with D hard to call. The V and J ends lost 1 base and 3 bases respectively, with 10 bases between them. The CDR3 length is 15 residues. Germline CDR1 reads SGHTA; CDR2 reads FQGNSA. CDR3 in DNA: TGTGCCAGCAGCTTAGGTTGGTCGAACAATCAGCCCCAGCATTTT. This encodes CASSLGWSNNQPQHF.

The chain links TRBV14 to TRBJ2-1, with D possibly matching TRBD1 (5 bases). The CDR3 length is 17 residues. CDR1 SGHDN and CDR2 FVKESK come from the germline V gene. Trimming took off 2 bases at V and 3 bases at J, with 17 bases between the two ends. CDR3: CASSQRTSYNDYNEQFF. The CDR3, as DNA: TGTGCCAGCAGCCAAAGGACATCCTATAACGACTACAATGAGCAGTTCTTC.

The chain combines TRBV5-6 with TRBJ1-2; TRBD1 aligns across 8 bases. The CDR3 spans 16 residues. V shed 0 bases, J shed 7 bases, and the junction held 11 bases outside the gene matches. The germline V gene encodes CDR1 SGHDT and CDR2 YYEEEE. CDR3 residues: CASSLGQGSGSSGYTF. In nucleotides, the CDR3 is TGTGCCAGCAGCTTGGGACAGGGGAGCGGTTCCTCTGGCTACACCTTC.

The rearrangement joins TRBV11-1 to TRBJ1-2; the D gene is possibly TRBD1 (5 bases). Looked up from germline, CDR1 is SGHAT and CDR2 is FQDESV (reference sequence). V lost 2 bases and J 8 bases, leaving 18 bases between the germline ends. The CDR3 contains 15 residues. In DNA, the CDR3 is TGTGCCAGCAGCTTACGCTCTCGGGGCAGGGCAGGCTACACCTTC. Its translation: CASSLRSRGRAGYTF. The whole variable domain, remainder taken from reference TRBV11-1 and TRBJ1-2, is EAEVAQSPRYKITEKSQAVAFWCDPISGHATLYWYRQILGQGPELLVQFQDESVVDDSQLPKDRFSAERLKGVDSTLKIQPAELGDSAMYLCASSLRSRGRAGYTFGSGTRLTVV.

The J gene is TRBJ2-7, the V gene TRBV11-3, with D possibly matching TRBD1 (5 bases). Germline CDR1 and CDR2: SGHNT and YENEEA. This CDR3 comprises 13 residues. V lost 2 bases and J lost 2, with 7 bases in between. In DNA form, the CDR3 reads TGTGCCAGCAGCTTAAGGGGCCCCTACGAGCAGTACTTC. This sequence encodes CASSLRGPYEQYF.

The V call is TRBV6-5, the J call TRBJ1-1, with a possible D match to TRBD1 (5 bases). The CDR3 spans 15 residues. Germline V gene sequence: CDR1 MNHEY, CDR2 SVGAGI. Trimming stripped 0 bases from V and 0 bases from J, with 8 bases between. CDR3: CASSYSYRLNTEAFF. CDR3 DNA sequence: TGTGCCAGCAGTTACTCGTACAGGTTGAACACTGAAGCTTTCTTT.

The genes are TRBV7-3 and TRBJ1-5, with a weak D call TRBD1 (6 bases). V was trimmed by 2 bases and J by 3 bases, leaving 26 bases between them. From germline, CDR1 is SGHTA and CDR2 FQGTGA. The CDR3 consists of 20 residues. The CDR3 sequence is CASSLRKGRRGQSYNQPQHF. The DNA of the CDR3 is TGTGCCAGCAGCTTACGGAAGGGAAGGAGAGGACAGTCCTACAATCAGCCCCAGCATTTT.